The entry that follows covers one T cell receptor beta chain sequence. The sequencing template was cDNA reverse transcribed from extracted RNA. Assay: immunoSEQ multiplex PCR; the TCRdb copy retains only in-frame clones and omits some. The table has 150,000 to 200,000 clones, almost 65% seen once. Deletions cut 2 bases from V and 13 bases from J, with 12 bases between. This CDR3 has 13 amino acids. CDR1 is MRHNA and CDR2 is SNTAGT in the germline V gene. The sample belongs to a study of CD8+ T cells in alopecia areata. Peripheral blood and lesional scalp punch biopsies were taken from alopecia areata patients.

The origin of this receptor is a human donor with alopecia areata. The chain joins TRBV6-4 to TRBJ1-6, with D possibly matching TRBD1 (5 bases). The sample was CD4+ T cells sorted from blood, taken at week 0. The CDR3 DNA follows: TGTGCCAGCAGTGACAGGGGAGGGTTGCCCCTCCACTTT. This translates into CASSDRGGLPLHF.